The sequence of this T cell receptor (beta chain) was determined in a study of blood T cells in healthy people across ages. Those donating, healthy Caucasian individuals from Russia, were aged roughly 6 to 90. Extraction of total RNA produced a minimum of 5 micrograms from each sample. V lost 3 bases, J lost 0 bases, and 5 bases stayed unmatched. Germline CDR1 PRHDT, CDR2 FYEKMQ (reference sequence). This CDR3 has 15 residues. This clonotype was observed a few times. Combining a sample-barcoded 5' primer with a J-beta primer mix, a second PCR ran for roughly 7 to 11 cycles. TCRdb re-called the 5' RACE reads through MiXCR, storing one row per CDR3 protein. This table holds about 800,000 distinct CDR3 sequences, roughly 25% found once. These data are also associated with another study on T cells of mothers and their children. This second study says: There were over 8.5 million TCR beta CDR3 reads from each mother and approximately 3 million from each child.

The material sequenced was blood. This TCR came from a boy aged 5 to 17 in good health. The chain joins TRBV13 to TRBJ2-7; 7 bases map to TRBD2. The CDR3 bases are TGTGCCAGCAGCTTGCTAGCGGACAACTCCTACGAGCAGTACTTC. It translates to CASSLLADNSYEQYF.